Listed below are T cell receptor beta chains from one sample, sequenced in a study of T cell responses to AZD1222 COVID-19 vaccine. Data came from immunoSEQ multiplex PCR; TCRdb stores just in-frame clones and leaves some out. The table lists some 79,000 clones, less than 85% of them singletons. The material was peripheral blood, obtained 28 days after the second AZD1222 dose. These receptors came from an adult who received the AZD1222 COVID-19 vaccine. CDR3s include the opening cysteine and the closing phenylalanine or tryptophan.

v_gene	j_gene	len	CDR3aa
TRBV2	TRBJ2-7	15	CASSDVAASSYEQYF
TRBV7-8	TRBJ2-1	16	CASSPSGPSSYNEQFF
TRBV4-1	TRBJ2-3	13	CASSQGATDTQYF
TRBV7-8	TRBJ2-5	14	CASSLRPQGETQYF
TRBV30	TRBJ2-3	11	CAWSPGDTQYF
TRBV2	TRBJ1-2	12	CASGETAYGYTF
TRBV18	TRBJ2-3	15	CASSFSGASTDTQYF
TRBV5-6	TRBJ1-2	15	CASSLGPQSNYGYTF
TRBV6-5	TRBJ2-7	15	CASSRGTGVIYEQYF
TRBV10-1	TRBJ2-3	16	CASSENAASGGLGQYF
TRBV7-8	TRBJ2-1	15	CASSLNRGTANEQFF
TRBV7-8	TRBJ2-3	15	CASSALGGAGDTQYF
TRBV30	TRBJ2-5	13	CAWSSSGGETQYF
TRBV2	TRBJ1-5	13	CASSEQGNQPQHF
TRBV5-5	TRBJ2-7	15	CASSPTLGTSYEQYF
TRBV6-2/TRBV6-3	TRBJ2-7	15	CASSVVPLRNYEQYF
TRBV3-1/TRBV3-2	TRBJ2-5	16	CASSHWTSGSSETQYF
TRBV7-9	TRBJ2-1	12	CASSGPGNEQFF
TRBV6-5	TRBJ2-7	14	CASSQQGTTYEQYF
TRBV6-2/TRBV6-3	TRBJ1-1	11	CASSQGTEAFF
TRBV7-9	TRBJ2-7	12	CASSLPGDEQYF
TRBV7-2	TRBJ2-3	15	CASRRAGTNTDTQYF
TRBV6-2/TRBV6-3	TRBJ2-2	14	CASSRGQSTGELFF
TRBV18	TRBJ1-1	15	CASSSPPARDTEAFF
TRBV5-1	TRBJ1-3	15	CASSLGLSSGNTIYF
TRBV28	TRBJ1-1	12	CASRYTGNQAFF
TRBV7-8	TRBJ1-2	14	CASSSRGGLDGYTF
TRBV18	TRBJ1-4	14	CASSPQSTNEKLFF
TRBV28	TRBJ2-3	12	CASSFSATAQYF
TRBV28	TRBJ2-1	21	CASSFLGTSGDYKSSYNEQFF
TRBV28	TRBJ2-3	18	CASSLEGTSGGDTDTQYF
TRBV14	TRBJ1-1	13	CASSLGVDTEAFF
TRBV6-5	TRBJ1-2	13	CASRPARQEGYTF
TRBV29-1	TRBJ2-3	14	CSTYGTKSTDTQYF
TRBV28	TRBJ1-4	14	CASRPTGTNEKLFF
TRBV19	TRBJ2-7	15	CASSIGGQGTYEQYF
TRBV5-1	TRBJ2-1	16	CASAPAIAGGENEQFF
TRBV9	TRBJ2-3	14	CASSVEFRSDTQYF
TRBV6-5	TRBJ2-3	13	CASRTTQTDTQYF
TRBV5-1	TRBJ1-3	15	CASSLQGYSGNTIYF
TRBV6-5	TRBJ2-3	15	CASSYSQRANNTQYF
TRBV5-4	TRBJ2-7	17	CASNWGPGRGDSYEQYF
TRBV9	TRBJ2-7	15	CASSVGQEQTYEQYF
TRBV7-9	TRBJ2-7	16	CASSSPTSGASYEQYF
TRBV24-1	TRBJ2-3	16	CATSDLTSGSTDTQYF
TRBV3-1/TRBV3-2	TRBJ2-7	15	CASSLGLAGGYEQYF
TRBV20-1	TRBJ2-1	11	CSAREGWEQFF
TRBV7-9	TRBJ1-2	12	CASSFLNYGYTF
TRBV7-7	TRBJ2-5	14	CASSLDPLGETQYF
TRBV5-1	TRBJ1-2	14	CASSLVQDGYGYTF
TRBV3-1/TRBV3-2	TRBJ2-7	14	CASSRTGVDYEQYF
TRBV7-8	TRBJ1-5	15	CASSLAGLGNQPQHF
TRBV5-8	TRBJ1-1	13	CASSRDRATEAFF